This TCR beta chain was sequenced in a study of shared clonotypes between healthy human individuals. Findings and limits, study-wide: Sequencing depth was expected to influence donor clonotype sharing.

This clone was observed a handful of times. Its antigen is currently unknown. Sequenced by immunoSEQ multiplex PCR; TCRdb stores in-frame clones only, minus some. Altogether hundreds of thousands of clones are present, about 74% being singletons, with the ten largest covering 1.7%. The germline V gene encodes CDR1 SGHNT and CDR2 YENEEA. Between the trimmed V and J ends, which lost 6 bases and 8 bases, there was a span of 19 bases. The CDR3 is 15 residues long. Donors were healthy HIV-negative adults without recent acute infections or vaccinations. A split of CD4+ cells into CD45RA+ naive and CD45RA-negative memory subsets was performed.

The sequencing sample was made of memory CD4+ T cells sorted from blood. This sample's subset: CD45RA-negative fraction. V is TRBV11-3 and J is TRBJ2-2; perhaps TRBD2 as D (6 bases). This sequence was found in a woman aged 25-40 years in good health. This CDR3 is CASSSTGTPVGELFF. CDR3 sequence (DNA): TGTGCCAGCAGTTCCACCGGGACTCCGGTGGGGGAGCTGTTTTTT.